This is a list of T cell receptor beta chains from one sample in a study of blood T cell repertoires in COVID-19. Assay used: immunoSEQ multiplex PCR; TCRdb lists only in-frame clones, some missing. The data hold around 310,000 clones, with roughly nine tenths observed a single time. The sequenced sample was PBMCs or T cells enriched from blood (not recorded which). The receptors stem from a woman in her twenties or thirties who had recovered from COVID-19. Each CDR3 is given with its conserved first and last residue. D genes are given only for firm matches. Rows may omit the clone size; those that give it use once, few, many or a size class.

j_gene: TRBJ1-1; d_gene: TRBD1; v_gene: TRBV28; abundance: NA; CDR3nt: TGTGCCAGCAGTTTATTGGACAGGGTCAACACTGAAGCTTTCTTT; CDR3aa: CASSLLDRVNTEAFF
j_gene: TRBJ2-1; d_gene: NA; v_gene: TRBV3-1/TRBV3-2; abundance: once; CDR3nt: TGTGCCAGCAGCCAATCCGACAATGAGCAGTTCTTC; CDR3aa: CASSQSDNEQFF
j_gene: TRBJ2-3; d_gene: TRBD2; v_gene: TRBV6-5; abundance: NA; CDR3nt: TGTGCCAGCTCCAGGACTAGCGAGGGCACAGATACGCAGTATTTT; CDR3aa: CASSRTSEGTDTQYF
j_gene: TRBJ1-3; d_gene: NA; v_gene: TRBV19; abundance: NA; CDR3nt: TGTGCCAGTAATGGGCAGAGCTCTGGAAACACCATATATTTT; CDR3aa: CASNGQSSGNTIYF
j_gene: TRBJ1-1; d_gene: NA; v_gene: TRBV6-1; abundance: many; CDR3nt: TGTGCCAGCAGTGAAGCGGAAGGTGAGGGCACTGAAGCTTTCTTT; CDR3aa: CASSEAEGEGTEAFF
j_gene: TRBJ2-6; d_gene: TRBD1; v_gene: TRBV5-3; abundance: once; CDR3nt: TGTGCCAGAAGCCGGGGACAGGGGTGCGGGGCCAACGTCCTGACTTTC; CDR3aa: CARSRGQGCGANVLTF
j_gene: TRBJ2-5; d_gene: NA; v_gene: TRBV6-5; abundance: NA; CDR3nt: TGTGCCACCACCCAGGCGGGGCTACCCGAGACCCAGTACTTC; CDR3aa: CATTQAGLPETQYF
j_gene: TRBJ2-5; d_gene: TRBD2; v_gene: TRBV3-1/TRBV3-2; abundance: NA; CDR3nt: TGTGCCAGCAGCCTATGGACTAGCGGGAAAGAGACCCAGTACTTC; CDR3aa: CASSLWTSGKETQYF
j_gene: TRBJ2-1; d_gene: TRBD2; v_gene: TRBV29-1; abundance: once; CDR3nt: TGCAGCGTTGAAGTAGGGGTAGCGGGAGGGTCGAGCTCCTACAATGAGCAGTTCTTC; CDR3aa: CSVEVGVAGGSSSYNEQFF
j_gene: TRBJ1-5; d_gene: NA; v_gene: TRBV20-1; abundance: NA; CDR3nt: TGCAGTGCTAGTCGACCCGGGACTGGCAATCAGCCCCAGCATTTT; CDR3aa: CSASRPGTGNQPQHF
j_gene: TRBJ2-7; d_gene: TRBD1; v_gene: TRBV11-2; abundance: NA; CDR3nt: TGTGCCAGCAGCAGTTTAAGGGGGCAATTTTACGAGCAGTACTTC; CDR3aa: CASSSLRGQFYEQYF
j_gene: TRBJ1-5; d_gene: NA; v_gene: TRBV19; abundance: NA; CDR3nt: TGTGCCAGTAGTTCCGCAGGGGGCAATCAGCCCCAGCATTTT; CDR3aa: CASSSAGGNQPQHF
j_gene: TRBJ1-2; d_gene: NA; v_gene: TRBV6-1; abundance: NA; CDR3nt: TGTGCCAGCAGTGAACAGAATAACTATGGCTACACCTTC; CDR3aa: CASSEQNNYGYTF
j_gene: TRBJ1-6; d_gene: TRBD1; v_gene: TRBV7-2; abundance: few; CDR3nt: TGTGCCAGCAGCTTAACAACAGGGGTGGCTTCACCCCTCCACTTT; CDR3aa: CASSLTTGVASPLHF
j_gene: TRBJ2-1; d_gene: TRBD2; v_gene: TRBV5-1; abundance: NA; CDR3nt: TGCGCCAGCAGCTTGGCAGGACTAGCGGGAAGATACAATGAGCAGTTCTTC; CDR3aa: CASSLAGLAGRYNEQFF